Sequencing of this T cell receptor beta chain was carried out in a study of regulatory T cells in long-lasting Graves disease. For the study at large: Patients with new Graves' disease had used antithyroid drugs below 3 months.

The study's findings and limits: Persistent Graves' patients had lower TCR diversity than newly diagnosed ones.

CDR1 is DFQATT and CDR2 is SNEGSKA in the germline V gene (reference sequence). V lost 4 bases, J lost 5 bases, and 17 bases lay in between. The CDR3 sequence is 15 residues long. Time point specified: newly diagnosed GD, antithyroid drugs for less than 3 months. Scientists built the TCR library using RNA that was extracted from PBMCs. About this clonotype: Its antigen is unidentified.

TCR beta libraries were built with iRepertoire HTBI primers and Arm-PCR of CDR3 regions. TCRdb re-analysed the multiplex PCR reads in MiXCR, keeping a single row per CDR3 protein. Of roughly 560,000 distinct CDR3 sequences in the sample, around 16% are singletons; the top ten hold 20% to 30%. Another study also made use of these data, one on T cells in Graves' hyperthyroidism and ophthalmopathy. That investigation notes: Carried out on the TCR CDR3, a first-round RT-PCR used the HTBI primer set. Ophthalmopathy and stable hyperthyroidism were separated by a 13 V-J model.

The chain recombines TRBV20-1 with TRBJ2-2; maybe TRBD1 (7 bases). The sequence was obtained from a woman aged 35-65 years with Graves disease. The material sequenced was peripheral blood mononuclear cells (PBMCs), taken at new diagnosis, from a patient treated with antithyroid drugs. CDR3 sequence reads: CSATQGSGGTGELFF. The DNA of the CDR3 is TGCAGTGCTACCCAGGGGTCAGGGGGGACCGGGGAGCTGTTTTTT.